Each of the 17 T cell receptor beta chains below was sequenced from the same sample in a study of T cells expressing NK-cell markers. TCRdb reprocessed the 5' RACE reads, with one entry per CDR3 protein and no DNA. Here the sample table reports 150,000 to 170,000 distinct CDR3 sequences. The material sequenced was blood T cells: a sorted CD56 or NKG2C T cell subset, CD4+ or CD8+ T cells, or bulk PBMC T cells (not recorded which). The receptors originated from a woman aged 45-60 years in good health.

CDR3 amino acids: CASSLRGDDEQYF. The genes are TRBV12-3 or TRBV12-4 and TRBJ2-7; TCRdb's D gene call, TRBD1, goes unchecked for lack of DNA. CDR3 size: 13 residues.

J is TRBJ2-5 and V is TRBV20-1; without DNA, the TCRdb call of TRBD2 cannot be checked. From germline, CDR1 is DFQATT and CDR2 SNEGSKA (reference sequence). The length of the CDR3 is 15 residues. The CDR3 loop reads CSATLEASNQETQYF.

The V call is TRBV6-6, the J call TRBJ2-4; TCRdb selects TRBD2, and the lack of DNA leaves this call unchecked. There are 17 residues in the CDR3. Looked up from germline, CDR1 is MNHNY and CDR2 is SVGAGI (reference sequence). The CDR3 region is CASSYSSRARTKNIQYF.

The rearrangement joins TRBV24-1 to TRBJ2-1; the TCRdb call, TRBD2, lacks DNA for checking. CDR1 is KGHDR, CDR2 SFDVKD, per germline. There are 18 residues in the CDR3. The CDR3 spells CATSDPGTSGSSYNEQFF.

The V and J genes are TRBV29-1 and TRBJ2-5; as DNA is missing, the TRBD2 call by TCRdb cannot be tested. Germline CDR1 is SQVTM and CDR2 is ANQGSEA. The CDR3 is 15 residues long. The CDR3 reads CSVEPRGLAQETQYF.

The chain joins TRBV24-1 to TRBJ2-2; TCRdb calls TRBD1, which cannot be checked without DNA. Germline assignment: CDR1 KGHDR and CDR2 SFDVKD. The CDR3 sequence is 13 residues long. The CDR3: CATSRANTGELFF.

The V gene is TRBV20-1, the J gene TRBJ2-5; TCRdb reports TRBD2, a call that lacks DNA to check it against. CDR1 is DFQATT and CDR2 is SNEGSKA in the germline V gene (reference sequence). There are 20 residues in the CDR3. This chain's CDR3 is CSARDRDRNPGLVRAETQYF.

The chain carries TRBV12-3 or TRBV12-4 and TRBJ2-3; TCRdb returns TRBD2, unconfirmable since there is no DNA. CDR3 size: 17 residues. The CDR3 spells CASSHPMLAGGTDTQYF.

The chain uses TRBV12-3 or TRBV12-4 and TRBJ2-3. This CDR3 contains 11 residues. CDR3 amino acids: CASSPQDTQYF.

The chain couples TRBV13 to TRBJ1-1; TCRdb selects TRBD1, and the lack of DNA leaves this call unchecked. Germline assignment: CDR1 PRHDT and CDR2 FYEKMQ (reference sequence). The CDR3 is 13 amino acids. The chain's CDR3 is CASRLEGRTEAFF.

The chain links TRBV27 to TRBJ2-1; absent DNA, TCRdb's TRBD2 call cannot be checked. The CDR3 contains 17 residues. Germline V gene data show CDR1 as MNHEY and CDR2 as SMNVEV (reference sequence). The CDR3 sequence: CASSSRTSGRGLNEQFF.

The genes are TRBV12-3 or TRBV12-4 and TRBJ1-5; the D call from TCRdb, TRBD1, cannot be confirmed without DNA. The CDR3 is 16 residues long. CDR3 sequence reads: CASSSTRRDQDQPQHF.

V usage is TRBV14 and J usage is TRBJ2-1; TCRdb returns TRBD1, unconfirmable since there is no DNA. The CDR3 loop spans 15 amino acids. CDR1 is SGHDN, CDR2 FVKESK, per germline. The CDR3: CASSQVAGPYNEQFF.

This clonotype is medium-sized by frequency. This rearrangement joins TRBV6-4 to TRBJ2-3. The CDR3 runs to 13 residues. Germline V gene data show CDR1 as MRHNA and CDR2 as SNTAGT. CDR3 in amino acids: CASGTSGTDTQYF.

The chain employs TRBV20-1 and TRBJ2-3. The germline V gene has CDR1 DFQATT and CDR2 SNEGSKA (reference sequence). The length of the CDR3 is 12 residues. This CDR3 is CSAPRGTDTQYF.

The chain couples TRBV4-1 to TRBJ1-2; lacking DNA, the TRBD1 call made by TCRdb goes unchecked. The CDR3 is 17 residues long. Looked up from germline, CDR1 is MGHRA and CDR2 is YSYEKL. The CDR3 sequence is CASSQAIPATGAYGYTF.

The genes are TRBV6-4 and TRBJ1-5; the D call from TCRdb, TRBD1, cannot be confirmed without DNA. In germline, CDR1 is MRHNA, CDR2 SNTAGT. This CDR3 comprises 17 residues. CDR3: CASSDTGQGASSQPQHF.